The sequence of this TCR beta chain was determined in a study of blood T cell repertoires in COVID-19. The repertoire was sequenced with immunoSEQ multiplex PCR; TCRdb's copy has only in-frame clones and lacks some. The data hold 210,000 or so clones, with under 85% observed a single time. CDR3 size: 16 residues. This rearrangement joins TRBV21-1 to TRBJ2-7; the table's TRBD1 call for D was not verified on the DNA. TRBV21-1 is a known pseudogene. This sequence was found in a man aged 55 to 70 who had recovered from COVID-19. The sequenced sample consisted of PBMCs or T cells enriched from blood (not recorded which). In DNA form, the CDR3 reads TGTGCCAGCAGCAACCTGCCACCCAGGAACTCCTACGAGCAGTACTTC. Its translation: CASSNLPPRNSYEQYF.